The clone carrying this TCR beta chain was counted ten times or more. Its antigen is not known. The memory fraction was CD4+CD45RO+CD25- cells. General observations from the study: Tumor-infiltrating Treg TCR alpha and beta sequences overlapped most with tumor naive CD4+ T cells, then blood naive. The TCR gene usage of tumor memory CD4+ T cells clustered together with blood and lymph node memory CD4+ cells and with lymph node naive CD4+ cells.

Full-length variable regions came from constant-region reverse primers plus semi-nested Nested Universal Primer A PCR. TCRdb re-called the 5' RACE reads through MiXCR, storing one row per CDR3 protein. The data contain around 52,000 distinct CDR3 sequences, around 26% of them seen just once; the ten biggest clones take up 3% to 4%. The V gene lost 7 bases and the J gene lost 5 bases, with 9 bases spanning the gap. This CDR3 region has 11 residues. Germline CDR1 reads MNHEY; CDR2 reads SVGAGI. The receptor comes from a female donor with breast cancer. The V call is TRBV6-5, the J call TRBJ2-7, with TRBD1 as a possible D gene (5 bases). Material for sequencing was tumor-infiltrating memory CD4+ T cells sorted from the breast tumor. Subset noted: memory CD4+ T cells, CD4+CD45RO+CD25-. The chain's CDR3 is CASMLGHEQYF. CDR3 DNA sequence: TGTGCCAGCATGCTGGGGCACGAGCAGTACTTC.